Listed below are T cell receptor beta chains from one sample, sequenced in a study of cytomegalovirus exposure and HLA in healthy donors. The data were produced by immunoSEQ multiplex PCR, yet TCRdb's version contains in-frame clones alone and is incomplete. The sample shows about 88,000 clones, and 5.5% sits with its ten largest clones. Sequencing input: PBMCs. Source of these receptors: a girl aged 5 to 17 in good health and CMV-seropositive. Each CDR3 is given with its conserved first and last residue. D genes are given only for firm matches. The size of a clone is reported for some rows only, either as once, few or many, or as a class for expanded clones.

v_call	j_call	d_call	clone_size	cdr3_nt	cdr3_aa
TRBV27	TRBJ1-1	.	.	TGTGCCAGCAGTTTAGGAGGGAGCACTGAAGCTTTCTTT	CASSLGGSTEAFF
TRBV19	TRBJ2-2	TRBD1	.	TGTGCCAGCCGGGACAGGGGGGGTCGAAACACCGGGGAGCTGTTTTTT	CASRDRGGRNTGELFF
TRBV15	TRBJ1-1	.	.	TGTGCCACCAGCAGCGACACTCTTATCACTGAAGCTTTCTTT	CATSSDTLITEAFF
TRBV2	TRBJ1-1	TRBD1	.	TGTGCCAGCAAGGGGGCGGGGAACACTGAAGCTTTCTTT	CASKGAGNTEAFF
TRBV11-2	TRBJ1-2	TRBD1	.	TGTGCCAGCAGCTCCTCCGGGACAGGGGTCTTCGGGCATGGCTACACCTTC	CASSSSGTGVFGHGYTF
TRBV4-1	TRBJ2-7	.	.	TGCGCCAGCAGCCTTCTGGAACAGTCCTACGAGCAGTACTTC	CASSLLEQSYEQYF
TRBV27	TRBJ1-2	.	.	TGTGCCAGCAGTTCAACCACAGGGAACCTCTATGGCTACACCTTC	CASSSTTGNLYGYTF
TRBV5-6	TRBJ2-7	.	.	TGTGCCAGCAGCTTATCCGCCTACGAGCAGTACTTC	CASSLSAYEQYF
TRBV27	TRBJ1-1	.	.	TGTGCCAGCAGTCCCGGGTACTACACTGAAGCTTTCTTT	CASSPGYYTEAFF
TRBV6-5	TRBJ2-3	.	.	TGTGCCAGCAGTTTAGACCCAAGAGGGACAGATACGCAGTATTTT	CASSLDPRGTDTQYF
TRBV7-9	TRBJ1-4	TRBD1	.	TGTGCCAGCAGCTCGACAGGGGAGGAAGAAAAACTGTTTTTT	CASSSTGEEEKLFF
TRBV7-2	TRBJ2-1	TRBD2	.	TGTGCCAGCAGCATAACTAGCGGGGGGTTCAATGAGCAGTTCTTC	CASSITSGGFNEQFF
TRBV5-6	TRBJ1-5	.	.	TGTGCCAGCAGCTTACAGAGTAACAATCAGCCCCAGCATTTT	CASSLQSNNQPQHF
TRBV6-5	TRBJ1-2	TRBD1	.	TGTGCCAGCAGTTACGACAGGGTCGGCTATGGCTACACCTTC	CASSYDRVGYGYTF
TRBV19	TRBJ1-2	TRBD1	.	TGTGCCAGTATCCCGGGACAGGGAATGGAGGGCTACACCTTC	CASIPGQGMEGYTF
TRBV5-1	TRBJ2-2	TRBD1	.	TGCGCCAGCAGATCGGGACAGGGGAGAACCGGGGAGCTGTTTTTT	CASRSGQGRTGELFF
TRBV25-1	TRBJ2-5	TRBD2	.	TGTGCCTGCTTAGGGAGCGGGGGGAAAGAGACCCAGTACTTC	CACLGSGGKETQYF
TRBV27	TRBJ1-2	.	.	TGTGCCAGCAGTTTATTGTCTAATGTGGAGGTATGGGGGCCAACCTATGGCTACACCTTC	CASSLLSNVEVWGPTYGYTF
TRBV4-3	TRBJ2-1	.	.	TGCGCCAGCAGCCAAGCGCTTATCCCCCCGGACAATGAGCAGTTCTTC	CASSQALIPPDNEQFF
TRBV19	TRBJ2-4	TRBD1	.	TGTGCCAGTAGGGGACAGCTAGAAAACATTCAGTACTTC	CASRGQLENIQYF
TRBV5-5	TRBJ1-6	.	.	TGTGCCAGCAGCTTTACGCGGGCTCCTTACTCACCCCTCCACTTT	CASSFTRAPYSPLHF
TRBV28	TRBJ1-5	TRBD1	.	TGTGCCAGCAGTTTCGCCGGGACAGCCCCTTATGAGCCCCAGCATTTT	CASSFAGTAPYEPQHF
TRBV9	TRBJ2-3	TRBD2	.	TGTGCCAGCAGCGCCCGCGAATTACTAGCGGGGGGGGGAGATACGCAGTATTTT	CASSARELLAGGGDTQYF
TRBV4-2	TRBJ2-1	.	.	TGTGCCAGCAGCCAAGAGATTCACGGTTCCGACAATGAGCAGTTCTTC	CASSQEIHGSDNEQFF
TRBV4-2	TRBJ2-5	.	.	TGTGCCAGCAGCCAACTACAGGGGGGGGAGACCCAGTACTTC	CASSQLQGGETQYF
TRBV4-3	TRBJ1-1	TRBD1	.	TGCGCCAGCAGCCAATTCACCGGGACAGGGGTGATGATTGAGAACACTGAAGCTTTCTTT	CASSQFTGTGVMIENTEAFF
TRBV7-9	TRBJ1-1	.	.	TGTGCCAGCAGCCCGAGGGGGACTGAAGCTTTCTTT	CASSPRGTEAFF
TRBV6-5	TRBJ1-2	.	.	TGTGCCAGCAGTTACGGGGAGGTAGGGCTCTATGGCTACACCTTC	CASSYGEVGLYGYTF
TRBV19	TRBJ2-2	TRBD1	.	TGTGCCAGTATATCAGGGGGCTTCACCGGGGAGCTGTTTTTT	CASISGGFTGELFF
TRBV29-1	TRBJ2-2	.	.	TGCAGCGTCCAGGGCAAACTATTGAACACCGGGGAGCTGTTTTTT	CSVQGKLLNTGELFF
TRBV7-3	TRBJ2-7	.	.	TGTGCCAGCAGCTTAACCAGGGCGCCCCCCTACGAGCAGTACTTC	CASSLTRAPPYEQYF
TRBV18	TRBJ2-1	TRBD2	.	TGTGCCAGCTCACCACCGGCATTCCGGGGGGGCAGAGATGAGCAGTTCTTC	CASSPPAFRGGRDEQFF
TRBV7-2	TRBJ2-1	TRBD2	.	TGTGCCAGCAGTCCCGGCGGGGGCTCCTACAATGAGCAGTTCTTC	CASSPGGGSYNEQFF
TRBV30	TRBJ1-3	.	.	TGTGCCTGGAGTGGGCGCAGGGCCCGCTCTGGAAACACCATATATTTT	CAWSGRRARSGNTIYF
TRBV7-2	TRBJ1-1	TRBD1	medium-sized	TGTGCCAGCAGCAATGGACAGGTAAAGGGGGAAGCTTTCTTT	CASSNGQVKGEAFF
TRBV4-1	TRBJ1-1	.	.	TGCGCCAGCAGCCAAGAATTAGGGGTCTCCACTGAAGCTTTCTTT	CASSQELGVSTEAFF
TRBV21-1	TRBJ2-5	.	.	TGTGCCAGCAAACGGACACCGGAGGGAGAGACCCAGTACTTC	CASKRTPEGETQYF
TRBV5-1	TRBJ2-3	TRBD2	.	TGCGCCAGCAGCTTGGTGTTAGCGGGGGGGCCCGGGGGAGATACGCAGTATTTT	CASSLVLAGGPGGDTQYF
TRBV7-6	TRBJ1-5	TRBD1	.	TGTGCCAGCAGCCGACAGGGGATGGATCAGCCCCAGCATTTT	CASSRQGMDQPQHF
TRBV2	TRBJ1-1	.	.	TGTGCCAGCAGTGATAGGGACATTTCCACTGAAGCTTTCTTT	CASSDRDISTEAFF
TRBV18	TRBJ2-2	.	.	TGTGCCAGCTCACCACGTGCGCCACCTTTAAACACCGGGGAGCTGTTTTTT	CASSPRAPPLNTGELFF
TRBV18	TRBJ1-4	TRBD1	.	TGTGCCAGCTCACCAACCTGGACAGGTTTGGGTGAAAAACTGTTTTTT	CASSPTWTGLGEKLFF
TRBV7-9	TRBJ1-4	TRBD1	.	TGTGCCAGCAGCTACGCCATCGGGACAGGGTCTCAAAAACTGTTTTTT	CASSYAIGTGSQKLFF
TRBV15	TRBJ1-2	.	.	TGTGCCACCAGCAGAGGCGGCTATGGCTACACCTTC	CATSRGGYGYTF
TRBV5-1	TRBJ1-2	TRBD1	.	TGCGCCAGCAGCTCCCCGGGACAGGGGGGACGGGGGTACTATGGCTACACCTTC	CASSSPGQGGRGYYGYTF
TRBV11-2	TRBJ2-1	.	.	TGTGCCAGCAGCTTAGGACAGAGGCAGTTCTTC	CASSLGQRQFF
TRBV4-1	TRBJ1-4	TRBD1	.	TGCGCCAGCAGCCTAATATTAGGACAGGGGGGTGAAAAACTGTTTTTT	CASSLILGQGGEKLFF
TRBV15	TRBJ2-1	.	.	TGTGCCACCAGCAGCGGGGACAATGAGCAGTTCTTC	CATSSGDNEQFF
TRBV10-3	TRBJ1-1	.	.	TGTGCCGCCCAGGACAGAATGAACACTGAAGCTTTCTTT	CAAQDRMNTEAFF
TRBV30	TRBJ1-3	.	.	TGTGCCTGGAGTGTATCCCGAGCAGCGGGAGACACCATATATTTT	CAWSVSRAAGDTIYF
TRBV9	TRBJ2-7	.	.	TGTGCCAGCAGCGCGAGTTTAACTGGCTACGAGCAGTACTTC	CASSASLTGYEQYF
TRBV11-2	TRBJ2-2	.	.	TGTGCCAGCAGCTTAGCAGGCTTGACCGGGGAGCTGTTTTTT	CASSLAGLTGELFF
TRBV27	TRBJ2-5	TRBD1	.	TGTGCCAGCAGTAAGACAGGGGTGGCGGGTCTGGAGACCCAGTACTTC	CASSKTGVAGLETQYF
TRBV4-1	TRBJ2-1	TRBD1	.	TGCGCCAGCAGCCAAGAACAGGGGGCCCACAATGAGCAGTTCTTC	CASSQEQGAHNEQFF
TRBV18	TRBJ2-7	.	.	TGTGCCAGCTCCCGAGACAGTGCCTACGAGCAGTACTTC	CASSRDSAYEQYF
TRBV9	TRBJ1-5	.	.	TGTGCCAGCAGCGTAGGATCTATCAATCAGCCCCAGCATTTT	CASSVGSINQPQHF